Listed below are T cell receptor beta chains from one sample, sequenced in a study of Ad26.COV2.S vaccination and SARS-CoV-2 variants. Sequenced by immunoSEQ multiplex PCR; TCRdb stores in-frame clones only, minus some. The sample has 150,000 to 200,000 clones; around nine tenths are singletons. Sequenced here: peripheral blood, sampled after recovery from COVID-19. The receptors were gathered from a human donor who had recovered from COVID-19. CDR3s include the opening cysteine and the closing phenylalanine or tryptophan. D genes are given only for firm matches. Only part of the rows carry a size: once, few, many, or a class if the clone is expanded.

>TRBV2|-|TRBJ1-5|-
CASSDEMGTNQPQHF
TGTGCCAGCAGTGATGAGATGGGCACCAATCAGCCCCAGCATTTT
>TRBV5-1|-|TRBJ2-2|once
CASSLAGKANTGELFF
TGCGCCAGCAGCTTGGCCGGCAAGGCGAACACCGGGGAGCTGTTTTTT
>TRBV30|-|TRBJ1-6|-
CAWSVEDSRISPLHF
TGTGCCTGGAGTGTAGAGGACAGTCGTATTTCACCCCTCCACTTT
>TRBV7-9|-|TRBJ1-1|-
CASSLEQGTEAFF
TGTGCCAGCAGCTTAGAGCAAGGCACTGAAGCTTTCTTT
>TRBV21-1|-|TRBJ1-5|-
CASSKNHSRLALDRNRSRPQHF
TGTGCCAGCAGCAAAAATCACTCCCGGCTAGCCTTGGACAGGAATAGGAGTCGGCCCCAGCATTTT
>TRBV4-1|TRBD1|TRBJ2-1|-
CASSRATGVNEQFF
TGCGCCAGCAGCCGAGCAACAGGGGTCAATGAGCAGTTCTTC
>TRBV11-2|-|TRBJ2-2|-
CASSLKQHDGELFF
TGTGCCAGCAGCTTAAAACAGCACGACGGGGAGCTGTTTTTT
>TRBV4-2|-|TRBJ1-2|once
CASSPVGANYGYTF
TGTGCCAGCAGCCCGGTTGGGGCGAACTATGGCTACACCTTC
>TRBV7-8|-|TRBJ1-5|-
CASSLDQQGLPQHF
TGTGCCAGCAGCTTAGACCAACAGGGACTGCCCCAGCATTTT
>TRBV5-4|-|TRBJ2-7|-
CASSTSAGYEQYF
TGTGCCAGCAGCACAAGCGCGGGGTACGAGCAGTACTTC
>TRBV6-2/TRBV6-3|-|TRBJ1-1|-
CASSSRVSNTEAFF
TGTGCCAGCAGTTCCCGGGTTTCGAACACTGAAGCTTTCTTT
>TRBV25-1|-|TRBJ2-5|-
CASSAMSYQETQYF
TGTGCCAGCAGTGCTATGAGTTACCAAGAGACCCAGTACTTC
>TRBV4-1|-|TRBJ1-4|few
CASSQDNAGWDEKLFF
TGCGCCAGCAGCCAAGATAACGCAGGGTGGGACGAAAAACTGTTTTTT